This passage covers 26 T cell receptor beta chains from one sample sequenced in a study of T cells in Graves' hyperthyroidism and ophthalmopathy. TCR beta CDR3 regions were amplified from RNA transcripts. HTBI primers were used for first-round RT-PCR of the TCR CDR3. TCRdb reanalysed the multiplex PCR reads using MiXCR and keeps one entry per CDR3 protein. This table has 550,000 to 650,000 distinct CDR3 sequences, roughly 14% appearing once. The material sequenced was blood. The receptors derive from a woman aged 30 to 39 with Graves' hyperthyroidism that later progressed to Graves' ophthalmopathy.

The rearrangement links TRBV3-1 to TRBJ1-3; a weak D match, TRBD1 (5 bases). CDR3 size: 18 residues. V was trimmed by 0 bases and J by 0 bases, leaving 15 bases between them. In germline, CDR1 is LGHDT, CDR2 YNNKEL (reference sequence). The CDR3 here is CASSQDRVGTVSGNTIYF. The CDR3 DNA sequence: TGTGCCAGCAGCCAAGATCGTGTGGGGACGGTCTCTGGAAACACCATATATTTT.

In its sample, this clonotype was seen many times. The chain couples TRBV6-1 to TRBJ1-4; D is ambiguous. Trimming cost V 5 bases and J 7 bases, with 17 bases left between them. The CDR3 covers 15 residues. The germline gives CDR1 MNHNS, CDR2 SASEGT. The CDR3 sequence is CASSYVADQFEKLFF. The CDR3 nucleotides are TGTGCCAGCAGTTACGTTGCGGACCAGTTTGAAAAACTGTTTTTT.

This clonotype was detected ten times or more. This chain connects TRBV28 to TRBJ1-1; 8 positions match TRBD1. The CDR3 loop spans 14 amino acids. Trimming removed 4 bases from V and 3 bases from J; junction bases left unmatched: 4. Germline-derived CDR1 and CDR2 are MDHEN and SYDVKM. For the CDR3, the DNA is TGTGCCAGCAGTTCCCCGACAGGGGACACTGAAGCTTTCTTT. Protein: CASSSPTGDTEAFF. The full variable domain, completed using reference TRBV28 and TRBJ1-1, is DVKVTQSSRYLVKRTGEKVFLECVQDMDHENMFWYRQDPGLGLRLIYFSYDVKMKEKGDIPEGYSVSREKKERFSLILESASTNQTSMYLCASSSPTGDTEAFFGQGTRLTVV.

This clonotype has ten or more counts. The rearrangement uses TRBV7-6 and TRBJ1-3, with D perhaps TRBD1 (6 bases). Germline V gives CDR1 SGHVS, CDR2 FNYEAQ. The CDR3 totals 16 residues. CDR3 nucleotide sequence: TGTGGCACGACCGTACAGGGAACTCGCTCTGGAAACACCATATATTTT. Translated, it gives CGTTVQGTRSGNTIYF.

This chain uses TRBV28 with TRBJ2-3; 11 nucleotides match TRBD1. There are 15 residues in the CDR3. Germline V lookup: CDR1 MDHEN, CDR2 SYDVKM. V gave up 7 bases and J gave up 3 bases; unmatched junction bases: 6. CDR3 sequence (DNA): TGTGCCAGCATCTTGGGGACAGGGGGTACAGATACGCAGTATTTT. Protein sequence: CASILGTGGTDTQYF.

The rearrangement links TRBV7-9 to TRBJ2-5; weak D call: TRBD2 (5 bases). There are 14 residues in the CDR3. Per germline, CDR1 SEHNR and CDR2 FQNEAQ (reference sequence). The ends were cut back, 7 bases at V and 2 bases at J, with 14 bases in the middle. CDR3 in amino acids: CASMVGNRQETQYF. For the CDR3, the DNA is TGTGCCAGCATGGTCGGGAATAGGCAAGAGACCCAGTACTTC.

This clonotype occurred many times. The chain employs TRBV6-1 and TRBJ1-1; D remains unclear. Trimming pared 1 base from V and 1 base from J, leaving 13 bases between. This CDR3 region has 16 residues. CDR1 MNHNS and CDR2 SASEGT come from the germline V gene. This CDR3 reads CASSEGVHRQNTEAFF. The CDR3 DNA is TGTGCCAGCAGTGAAGGGGTCCACCGTCAGAACACTGAAGCTTTCTTT.

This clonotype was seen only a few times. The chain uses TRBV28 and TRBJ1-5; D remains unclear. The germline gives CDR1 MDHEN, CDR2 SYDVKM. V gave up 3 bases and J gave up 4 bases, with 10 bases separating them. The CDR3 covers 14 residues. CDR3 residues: CASSFGSANQPQHF. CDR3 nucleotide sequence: TGTGCCAGCAGTTTCGGATCAGCTAATCAGCCCCAGCATTTT.

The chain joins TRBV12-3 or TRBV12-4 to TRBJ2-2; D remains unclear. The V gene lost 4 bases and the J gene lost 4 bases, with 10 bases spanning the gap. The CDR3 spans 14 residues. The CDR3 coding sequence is TGTGCCAGCAGTTGGGCCCTAAGCACCGGGGAGCTGTTTTTT. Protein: CASSWALSTGELFF.

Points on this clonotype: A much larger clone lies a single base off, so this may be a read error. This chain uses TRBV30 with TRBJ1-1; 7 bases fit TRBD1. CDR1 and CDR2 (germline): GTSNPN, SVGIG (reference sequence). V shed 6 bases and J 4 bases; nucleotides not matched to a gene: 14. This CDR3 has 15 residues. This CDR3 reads CACSNPDRVFTEAFF. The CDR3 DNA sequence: TGTGCCTGCAGTAATCCCGACAGGGTTTTCACTGAAGCTTTCTTT.

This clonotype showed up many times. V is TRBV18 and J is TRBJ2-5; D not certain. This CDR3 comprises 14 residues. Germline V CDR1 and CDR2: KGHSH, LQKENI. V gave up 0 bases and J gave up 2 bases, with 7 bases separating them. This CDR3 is CASSPPYTQETQYF. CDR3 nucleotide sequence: TGTGCCAGCTCACCACCGTACACTCAAGAGACCCAGTACTTC.

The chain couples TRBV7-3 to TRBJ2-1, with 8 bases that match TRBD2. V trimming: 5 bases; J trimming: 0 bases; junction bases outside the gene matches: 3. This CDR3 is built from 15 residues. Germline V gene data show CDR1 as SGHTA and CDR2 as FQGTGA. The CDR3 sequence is CASSQTSDSYNEQFF. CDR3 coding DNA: TGTGCCAGCAGCCAGACTAGCGACTCCTACAATGAGCAGTTCTTC.

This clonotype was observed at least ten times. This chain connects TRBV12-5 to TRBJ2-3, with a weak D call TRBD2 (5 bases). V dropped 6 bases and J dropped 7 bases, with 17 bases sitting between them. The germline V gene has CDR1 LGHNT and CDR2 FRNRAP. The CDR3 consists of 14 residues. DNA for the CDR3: TGTGCTAGTGGCCCTTCTGGAGGTAGGAATACGCAGTATTTT. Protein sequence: CASGPSGGRNTQYF.

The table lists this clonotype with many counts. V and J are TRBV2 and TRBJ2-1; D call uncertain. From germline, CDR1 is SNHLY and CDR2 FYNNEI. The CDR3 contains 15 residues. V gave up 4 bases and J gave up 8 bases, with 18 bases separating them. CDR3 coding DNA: TGTGCCAGCAGTGTAAGTGGGTCTTCAACGGATGAGCAGTTCTTC. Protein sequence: CASSVSGSSTDEQFF.

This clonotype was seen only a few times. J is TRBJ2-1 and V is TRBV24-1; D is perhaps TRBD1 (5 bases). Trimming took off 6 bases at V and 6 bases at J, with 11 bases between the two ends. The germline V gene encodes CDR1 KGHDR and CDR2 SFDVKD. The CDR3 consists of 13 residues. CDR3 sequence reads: CATSLEQVNEQFF. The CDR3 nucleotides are TGTGCCACCAGTCTCGAACAGGTCAATGAGCAGTTCTTC.

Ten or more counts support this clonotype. DNA of the CDR3: TGTGCCAGCAGCGTAGCAGGTCGGGGCGAGCAGTACTTC. Its translation is CASSVAGRGEQYF. This chain links TRBV9 with TRBJ2-7; D is perhaps TRBD2 (5 bases). The CDR3 sequence is 13 residues long. Germline V gene data show CDR1 as SGDLS and CDR2 as YYNGEE. With 0 bases removed from V and 6 bases from J, the gap between germline ends came to 10 bases.

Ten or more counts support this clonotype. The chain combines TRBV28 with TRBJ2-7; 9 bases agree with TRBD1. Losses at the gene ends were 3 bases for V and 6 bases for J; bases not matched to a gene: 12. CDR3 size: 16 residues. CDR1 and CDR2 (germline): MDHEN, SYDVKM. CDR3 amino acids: CASSFFVGTGRVEQYF. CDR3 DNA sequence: TGTGCCAGCAGTTTTTTTGTCGGGACAGGGAGGGTCGAGCAGTACTTC.

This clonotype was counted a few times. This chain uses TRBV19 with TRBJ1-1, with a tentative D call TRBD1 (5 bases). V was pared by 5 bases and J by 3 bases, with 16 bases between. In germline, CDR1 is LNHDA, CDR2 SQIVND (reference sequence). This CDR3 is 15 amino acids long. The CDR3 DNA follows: TGTGCCAGTAGTCCACGGACCGGAGGGGACACTGAAGCTTTCTTT. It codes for CASSPRTGGDTEAFF.

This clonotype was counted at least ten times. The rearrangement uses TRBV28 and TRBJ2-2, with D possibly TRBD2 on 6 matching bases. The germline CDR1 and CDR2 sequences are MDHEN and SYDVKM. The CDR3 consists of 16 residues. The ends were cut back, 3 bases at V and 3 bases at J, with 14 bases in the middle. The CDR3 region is CASSLRDAGYTGELFF. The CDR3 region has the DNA TGTGCCAGCAGTTTGCGGGACGCCGGGTACACCGGGGAGCTGTTTTTT. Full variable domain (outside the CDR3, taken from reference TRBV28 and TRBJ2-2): DVKVTQSSRYLVKRTGEKVFLECVQDMDHENMFWYRQDPGLGLRLIYFSYDVKMKEKGDIPEGYSVSREKKERFSLILESASTNQTSMYLCASSLRDAGYTGELFFGEGSRLTVL.

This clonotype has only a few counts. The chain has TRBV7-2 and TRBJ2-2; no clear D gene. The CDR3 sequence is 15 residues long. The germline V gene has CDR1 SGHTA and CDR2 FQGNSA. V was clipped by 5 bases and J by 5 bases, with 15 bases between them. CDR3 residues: CASSLGPEVTGELFF. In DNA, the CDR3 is TGTGCCAGCAGCCTAGGCCCTGAGGTGACCGGGGAGCTGTTTTTT.

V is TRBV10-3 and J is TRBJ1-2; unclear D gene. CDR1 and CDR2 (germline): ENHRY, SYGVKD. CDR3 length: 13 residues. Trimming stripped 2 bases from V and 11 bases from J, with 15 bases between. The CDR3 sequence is CAISEGGRERYTF. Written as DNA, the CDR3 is TGTGCCATCAGTGAGGGAGGAAGGGAGAGGTACACCTTC.

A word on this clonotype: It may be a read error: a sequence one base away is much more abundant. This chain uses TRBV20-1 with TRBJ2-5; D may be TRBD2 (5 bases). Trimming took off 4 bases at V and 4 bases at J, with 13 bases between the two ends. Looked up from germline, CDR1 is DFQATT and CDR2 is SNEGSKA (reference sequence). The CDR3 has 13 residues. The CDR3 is CSATLAGLETQYF. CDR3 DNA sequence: TGCAGTGCTACGCTCGCGGGCTTAGAGACCCAGTACTTC.

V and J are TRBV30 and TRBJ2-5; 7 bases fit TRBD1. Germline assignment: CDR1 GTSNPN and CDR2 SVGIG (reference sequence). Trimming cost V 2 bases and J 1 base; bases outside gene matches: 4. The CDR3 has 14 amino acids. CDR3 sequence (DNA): TGTGCCTGGAGTCAGGGGGTCTTCCAAGAGACCCAGTACTTC. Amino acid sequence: CAWSQGVFQETQYF.

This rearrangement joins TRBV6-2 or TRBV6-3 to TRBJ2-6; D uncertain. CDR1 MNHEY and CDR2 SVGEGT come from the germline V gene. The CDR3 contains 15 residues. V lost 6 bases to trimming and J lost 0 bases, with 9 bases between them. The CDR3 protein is CASSLHDSGANVLTF. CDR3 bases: TGTGCCAGCAGCCTACACGACTCTGGGGCCAACGTCCTGACTTTC.

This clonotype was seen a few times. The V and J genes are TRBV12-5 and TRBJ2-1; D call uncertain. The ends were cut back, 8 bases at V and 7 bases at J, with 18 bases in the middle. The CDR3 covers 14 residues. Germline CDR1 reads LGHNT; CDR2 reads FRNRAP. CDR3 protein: CASLGTGLTNEQFF. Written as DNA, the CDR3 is TGTGCTAGTCTCGGTACTGGATTGACGAATGAGCAGTTCTTC.

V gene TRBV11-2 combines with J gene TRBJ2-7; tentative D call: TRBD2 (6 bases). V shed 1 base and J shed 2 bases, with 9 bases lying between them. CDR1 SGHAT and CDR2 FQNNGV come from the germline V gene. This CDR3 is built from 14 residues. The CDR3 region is CASSLGPGAYEQYF. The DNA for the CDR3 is TGTGCCAGCAGCTTAGGCCCGGGGGCCTACGAGCAGTACTTC.